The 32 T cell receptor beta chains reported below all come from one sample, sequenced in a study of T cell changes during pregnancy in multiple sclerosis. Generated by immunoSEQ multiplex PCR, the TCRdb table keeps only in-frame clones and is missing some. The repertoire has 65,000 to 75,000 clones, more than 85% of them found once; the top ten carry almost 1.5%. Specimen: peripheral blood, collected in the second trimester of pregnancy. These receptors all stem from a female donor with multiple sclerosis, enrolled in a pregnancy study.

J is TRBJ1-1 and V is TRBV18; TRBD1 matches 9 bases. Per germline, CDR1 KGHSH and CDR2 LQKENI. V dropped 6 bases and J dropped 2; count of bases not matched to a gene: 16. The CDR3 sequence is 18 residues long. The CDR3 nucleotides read TGTGCCAGCTCTCCTGTCGGGTCGGGACAGGGATTAAACACTGAAGCTTTCTTT. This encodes CASSPVGSGQGLNTEAFF. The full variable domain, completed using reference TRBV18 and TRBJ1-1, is NAGVMQNPRHLVRRRGQEARLRCSPMKGHSHVYWYRQLPEEGLKFMVYLQKENIIDESGMPKERFSAEFPKEGPSILRIQQVVRGDSAAYFCASSPVGSGQGLNTEAFFGQGTRLTVV.

CDR3 nucleotide sequence: TGTGCCAGCAGTATGACTAGCGGGAGTGCAATTGAGCAGTACTTC. This codes for CASSMTSGSAIEQYF. This rearrangement joins TRBV27 to TRBJ2-7; 12 positions match TRBD2. Per germline, CDR1 MNHEY and CDR2 SMNVEV (reference sequence). CDR3 length: 15 residues. With 5 bases clipped from V and 7 bases from J, the junction kept 9 bases outside the gene matches.

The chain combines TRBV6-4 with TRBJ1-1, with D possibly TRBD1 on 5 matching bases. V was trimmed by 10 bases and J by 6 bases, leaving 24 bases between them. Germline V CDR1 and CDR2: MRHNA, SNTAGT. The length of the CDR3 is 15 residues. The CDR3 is CAKRDRGKRDPEAFF. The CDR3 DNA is TGTGCCAAGCGGGACCGGGGCAAAAGAGACCCTGAAGCTTTCTTT.

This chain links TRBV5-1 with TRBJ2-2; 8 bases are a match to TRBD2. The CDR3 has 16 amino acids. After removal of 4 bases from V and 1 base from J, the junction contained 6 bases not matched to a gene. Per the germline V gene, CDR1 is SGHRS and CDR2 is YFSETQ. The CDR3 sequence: CASSPFGGGNTGELFF. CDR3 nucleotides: TGCGCCAGCAGCCCTTTCGGGGGGGGGAACACCGGGGAGCTGTTTTTT.

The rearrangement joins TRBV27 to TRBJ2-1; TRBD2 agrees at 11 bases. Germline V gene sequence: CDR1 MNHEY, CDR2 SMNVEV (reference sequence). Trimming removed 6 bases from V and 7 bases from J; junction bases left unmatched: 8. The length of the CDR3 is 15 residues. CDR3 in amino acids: CASSTGTSGTNEQFF. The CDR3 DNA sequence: TGTGCCAGCAGCACCGGGACTAGCGGTACAAATGAGCAGTTCTTC.

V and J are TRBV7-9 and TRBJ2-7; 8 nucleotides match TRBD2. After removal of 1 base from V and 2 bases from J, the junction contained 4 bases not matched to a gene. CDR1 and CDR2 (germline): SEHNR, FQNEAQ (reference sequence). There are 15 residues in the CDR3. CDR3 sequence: CASSLGTSPTYEQYF. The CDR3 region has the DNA TGTGCCAGCAGCTTAGGGACTAGCCCAACCTACGAGCAGTACTTC.

CDR3 in DNA: TGTGCCAGCAACAGGGATCTGAGTGGCTACACCTTC. Its protein is CASNRDLSGYTF. The rearrangement uses TRBV5-6 and TRBJ1-2; D possibly corresponds to TRBD1 (6 bases). Germline V lookup: CDR1 SGHDT, CDR2 YYEEEE. V lost 6 bases and J lost 7, with 13 bases in between. The CDR3 contains 12 residues.

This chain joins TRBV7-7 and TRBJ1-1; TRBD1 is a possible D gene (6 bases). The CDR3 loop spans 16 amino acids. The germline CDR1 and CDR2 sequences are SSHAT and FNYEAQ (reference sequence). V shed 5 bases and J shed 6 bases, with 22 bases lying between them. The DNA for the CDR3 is TGTGCCAGCAGCCCGAGAGCTACAGGGTATCTGCCTGAAGCTTTCTTT. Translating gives CASSPRATGYLPEAFF.

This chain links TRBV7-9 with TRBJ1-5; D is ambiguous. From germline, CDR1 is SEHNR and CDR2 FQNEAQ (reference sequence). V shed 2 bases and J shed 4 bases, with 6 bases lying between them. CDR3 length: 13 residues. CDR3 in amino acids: CASSLNTNQPQHF. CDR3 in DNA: TGTGCCAGCAGCTTAAACACAAATCAGCCCCAGCATTTT.

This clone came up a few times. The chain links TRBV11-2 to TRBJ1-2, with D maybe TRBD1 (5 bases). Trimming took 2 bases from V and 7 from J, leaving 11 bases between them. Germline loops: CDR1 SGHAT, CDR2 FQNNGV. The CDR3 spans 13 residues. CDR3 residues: CASSLSMGLGYTF. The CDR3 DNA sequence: TGTGCCAGCAGCTTATCTATGGGGCTTGGCTACACCTTC. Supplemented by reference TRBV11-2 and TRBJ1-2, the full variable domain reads EAGVAQSPRYKIIEKRQSVAFWCNPISGHATLYWYQQILGQGPKLLIQFQNNGVVDDSQLPKDRFSAERLKGVDSTLKIQPAKLEDSAVYLCASSLSMGLGYTFGSGTRLTVV.

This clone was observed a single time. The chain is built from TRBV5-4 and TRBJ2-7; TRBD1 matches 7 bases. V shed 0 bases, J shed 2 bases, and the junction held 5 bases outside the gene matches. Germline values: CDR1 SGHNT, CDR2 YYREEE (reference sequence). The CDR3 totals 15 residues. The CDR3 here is CASSLGGTVTYEQYF. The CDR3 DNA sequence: TGTGCCAGCAGCTTGGGAGGGACAGTTACCTACGAGCAGTACTTC. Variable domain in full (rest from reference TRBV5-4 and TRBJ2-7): ETGVTQSPTHLIKTRGQQVTLRCSSQSGHNTVSWYQQALGQGPQFIFQYYREEENGRGNFPPRFSGLQFPNYSSELNVNALELDDSALYLCASSLGGTVTYEQYFGPGTRLTVT.

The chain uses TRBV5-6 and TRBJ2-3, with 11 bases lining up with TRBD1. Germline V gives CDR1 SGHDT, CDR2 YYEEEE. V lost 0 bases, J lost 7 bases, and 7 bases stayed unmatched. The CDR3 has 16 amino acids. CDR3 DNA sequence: TGTGCCAGCAGCTTGGGTACCGGGACAGGGGGGAATACGCAGTATTTT. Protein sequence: CASSLGTGTGGNTQYF.

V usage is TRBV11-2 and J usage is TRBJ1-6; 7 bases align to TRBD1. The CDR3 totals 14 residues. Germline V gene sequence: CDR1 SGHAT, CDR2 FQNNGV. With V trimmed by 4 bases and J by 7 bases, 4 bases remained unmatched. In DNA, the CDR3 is TGTGCCAGCAGCTACGGGACAGCAAATTCACCCCTCCACTTT. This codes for CASSYGTANSPLHF.

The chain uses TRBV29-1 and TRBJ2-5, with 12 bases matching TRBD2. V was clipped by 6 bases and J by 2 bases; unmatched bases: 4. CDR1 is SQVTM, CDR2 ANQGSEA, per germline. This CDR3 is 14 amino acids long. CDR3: CSVAGTSGQETQYF. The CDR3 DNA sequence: TGCAGCGTGGCCGGGACTAGCGGGCAAGAGACCCAGTACTTC.

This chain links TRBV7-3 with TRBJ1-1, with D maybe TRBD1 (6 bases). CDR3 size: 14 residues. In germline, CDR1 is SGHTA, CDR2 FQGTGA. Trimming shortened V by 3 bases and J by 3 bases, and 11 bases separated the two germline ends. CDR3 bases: TGTGCCAGCAGCTTGGGGGGGGCTCACACTGAAGCTTTCTTT. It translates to CASSLGGAHTEAFF.

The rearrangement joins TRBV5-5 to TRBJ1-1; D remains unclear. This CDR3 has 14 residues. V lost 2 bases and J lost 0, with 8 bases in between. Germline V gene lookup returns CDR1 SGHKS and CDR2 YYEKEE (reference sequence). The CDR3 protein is CASSFPGLNTEAFF. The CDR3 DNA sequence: TGTGCCAGCAGCTTTCCAGGTTTGAACACTGAAGCTTTCTTT.

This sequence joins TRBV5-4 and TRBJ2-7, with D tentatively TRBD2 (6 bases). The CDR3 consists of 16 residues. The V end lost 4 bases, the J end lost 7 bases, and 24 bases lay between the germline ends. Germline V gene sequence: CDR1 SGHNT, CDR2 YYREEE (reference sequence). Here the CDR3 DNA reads TGTGCCAGCAGCCTGGGGCTAGCGAACGGAGGGCATGAGCAGTACTTC. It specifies CASSLGLANGGHEQYF. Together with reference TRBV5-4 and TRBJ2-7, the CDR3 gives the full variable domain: ETGVTQSPTHLIKTRGQQVTLRCSSQSGHNTVSWYQQALGQGPQFIFQYYREEENGRGNFPPRFSGLQFPNYSSELNVNALELDDSALYLCASSLGLANGGHEQYFGPGTRLTVT.

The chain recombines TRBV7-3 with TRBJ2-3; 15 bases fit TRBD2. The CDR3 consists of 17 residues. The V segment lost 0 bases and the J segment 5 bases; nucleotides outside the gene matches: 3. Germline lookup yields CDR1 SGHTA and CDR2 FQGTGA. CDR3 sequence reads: CASSLTRTSGGGDTQYF. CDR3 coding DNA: TGTGCCAGCAGCTTAACCCGGACTAGCGGGGGGGGAGATACGCAGTATTTT.

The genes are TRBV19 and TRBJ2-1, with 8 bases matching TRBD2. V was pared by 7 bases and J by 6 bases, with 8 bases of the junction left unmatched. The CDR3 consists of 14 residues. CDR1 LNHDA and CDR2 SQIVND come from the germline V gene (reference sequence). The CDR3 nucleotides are TGTGCCAGTACCGGGAGCGGGGGCCGCAATGAGCAGTTCTTC. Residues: CASTGSGGRNEQFF.

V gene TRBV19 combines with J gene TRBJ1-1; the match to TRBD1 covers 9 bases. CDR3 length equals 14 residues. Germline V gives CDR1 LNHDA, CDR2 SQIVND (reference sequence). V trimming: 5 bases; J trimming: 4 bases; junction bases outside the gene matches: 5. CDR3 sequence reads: CASSLGQGRTEAFF. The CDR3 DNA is TGTGCCAGTAGTCTCGGACAGGGGCGCACTGAAGCTTTCTTT.

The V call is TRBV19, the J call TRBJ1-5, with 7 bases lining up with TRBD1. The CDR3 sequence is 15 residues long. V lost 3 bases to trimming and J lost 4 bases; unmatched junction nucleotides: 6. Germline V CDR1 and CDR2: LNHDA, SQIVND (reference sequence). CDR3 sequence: CASSIWDSQNQPQHF. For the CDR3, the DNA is TGTGCCAGTAGTATCTGGGACAGCCAAAATCAGCCCCAGCATTTT.

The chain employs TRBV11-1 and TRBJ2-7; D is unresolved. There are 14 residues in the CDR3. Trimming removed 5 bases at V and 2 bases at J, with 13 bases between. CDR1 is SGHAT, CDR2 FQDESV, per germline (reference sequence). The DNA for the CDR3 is TGTGCCAGCAGCCCCCACGGTAGCACCTACGAGCAGTACTTC. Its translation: CASSPHGSTYEQYF.

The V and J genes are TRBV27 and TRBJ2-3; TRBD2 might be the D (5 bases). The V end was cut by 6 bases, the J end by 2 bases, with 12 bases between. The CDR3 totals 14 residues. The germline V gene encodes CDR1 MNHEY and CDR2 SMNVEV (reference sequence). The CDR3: CASSLSEATDTQYF. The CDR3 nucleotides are TGTGCCAGCAGCCTTAGCGAGGCCACAGATACGCAGTATTTT.

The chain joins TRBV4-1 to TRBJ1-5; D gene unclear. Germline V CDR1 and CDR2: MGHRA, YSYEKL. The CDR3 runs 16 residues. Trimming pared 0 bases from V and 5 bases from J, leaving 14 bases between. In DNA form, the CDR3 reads TGCGCCAGCAGCCAAGAGGCAGCGGGCGTACATCAGCCCCAGCATTTT. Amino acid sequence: CASSQEAAGVHQPQHF.

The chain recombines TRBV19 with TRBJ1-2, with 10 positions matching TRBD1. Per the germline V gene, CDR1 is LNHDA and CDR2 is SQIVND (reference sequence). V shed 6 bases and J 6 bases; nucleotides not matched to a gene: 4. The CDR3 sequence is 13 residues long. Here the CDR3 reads CASRGTGDHGYTF. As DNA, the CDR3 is TGTGCCAGTAGGGGGACAGGGGACCATGGCTACACCTTC. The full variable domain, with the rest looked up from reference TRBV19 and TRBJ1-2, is DGGITQSPKYLFRKEGQNVTLSCEQNLNHDAMYWYRQDPGQGLRLIYYSQIVNDFQKGDIAEGYSVSREKKESFPLTVTSAQKNPTAFYLCASRGTGDHGYTFGSGTRLTVV.

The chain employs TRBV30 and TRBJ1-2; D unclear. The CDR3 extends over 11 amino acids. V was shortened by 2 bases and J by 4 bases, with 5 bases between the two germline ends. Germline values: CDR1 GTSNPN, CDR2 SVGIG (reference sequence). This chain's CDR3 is CAWSNSYGYTF. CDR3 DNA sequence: TGTGCCTGGAGTAACAGCTATGGCTACACCTTC.

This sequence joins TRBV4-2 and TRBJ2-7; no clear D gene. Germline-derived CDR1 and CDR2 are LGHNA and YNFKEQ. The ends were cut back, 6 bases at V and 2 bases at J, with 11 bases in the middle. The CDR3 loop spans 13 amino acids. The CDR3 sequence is CASRRSTAYEQYF. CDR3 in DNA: TGTGCCAGCAGACGATCGACTGCCTACGAGCAGTACTTC.

This CDR3 is CSARRGENTGELFF. CDR3 DNA sequence: TGCAGCGCCCGCCGGGGGGAGAACACCGGGGAGCTGTTTTTT. The chain has TRBV29-1 and TRBJ2-2; TRBD2 aligns across 7 bases. V was clipped by 7 bases and J by 1 base; unmatched bases: 6. Germline V gene sequence: CDR1 SQVTM, CDR2 ANQGSEA. CDR3 length: 14 amino acids.

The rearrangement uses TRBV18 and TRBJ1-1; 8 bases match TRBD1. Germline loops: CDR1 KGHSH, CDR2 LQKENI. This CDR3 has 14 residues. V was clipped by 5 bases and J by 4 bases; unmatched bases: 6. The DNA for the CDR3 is TGTGCCAGCTCAGCCGGGACAGGAAGCACTGAAGCTTTCTTT. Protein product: CASSAGTGSTEAFF.

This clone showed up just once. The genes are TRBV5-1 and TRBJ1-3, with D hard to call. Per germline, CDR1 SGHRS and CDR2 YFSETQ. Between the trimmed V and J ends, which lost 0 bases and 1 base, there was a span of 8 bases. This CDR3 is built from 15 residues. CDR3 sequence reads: CASSLGGISGNTIYF. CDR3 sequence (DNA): TGCGCCAGCAGCTTGGGAGGGATTTCTGGAAACACCATATATTTT.

CDR3 amino acids: CASSRRGDNYGYTF. The CDR3 DNA reads as TGCGCCAGCAGCCGCAGGGGGGATAACTATGGCTACACCTTC. This chain connects TRBV10-2 to TRBJ1-2, with TRBD1 matching 7 bases. Germline V lookup: CDR1 WSHSY, CDR2 SAAADI. CDR3 length equals 14 residues. V shed 6 bases and J 1 base; nucleotides not matched to a gene: 5.

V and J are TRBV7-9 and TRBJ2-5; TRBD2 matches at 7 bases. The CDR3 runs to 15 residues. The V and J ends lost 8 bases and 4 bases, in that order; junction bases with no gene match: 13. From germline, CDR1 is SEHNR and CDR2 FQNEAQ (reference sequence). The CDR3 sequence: CASSVGGEGGETQYF. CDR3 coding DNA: TGTGCCAGCTCTGTGGGGGGGGAAGGAGGAGAGACCCAGTACTTC. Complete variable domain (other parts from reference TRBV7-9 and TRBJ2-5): DTGVSQNPRHKITKRGQNVTFRCDPISEHNRLYWYRQTLGQGPEFLTYFQNEAQLEKSRLLSDRFSAERPKGSFSTLEIQRTEQGDSAMYLCASSVGGEGGETQYFGPGTRLLVL.